Detailed here is one T cell receptor (beta chain). Its specificity is not known. The sample is drawn from a study of metastatic and nonmetastatic thyroid tumors. Study background: For malignant and benign thyroid patients, tumor or nodule tissue and blood were the sources whose repertoires were compared.

Unmatched junction bases numbered 4, after V lost 1 base and J lost 4 bases. From germline, CDR1 is DFQATT and CDR2 SNEGSKA (reference sequence). This CDR3 is built from 14 residues. Study-wide results and caveats: Benign nodules were reported to have significantly lower TCR beta diversity than malignant thyroid tumors, in blood and tumor.

Every patient underwent thyroid surgery untreated. TCRdb re-processed the PCR reads through MiXCR. The sample carries about 16,000 clones, around 33% recorded once. The rearrangement uses TRBV20-1 and TRBJ2-5; 9 bases map to TRBD1. The source is a male donor with papillary thyroid cancer or a benign thyroid nodule (not recorded which). Some clones in this sample may be carry-over from other donors' samples. The specimen was tumor tissue. CDR3 protein: CSARANRGLETQYF. CDR3 bases: TGCAGTGCTAGAGCAAACAGGGGGCTAGAGACCCAGTACTTC.